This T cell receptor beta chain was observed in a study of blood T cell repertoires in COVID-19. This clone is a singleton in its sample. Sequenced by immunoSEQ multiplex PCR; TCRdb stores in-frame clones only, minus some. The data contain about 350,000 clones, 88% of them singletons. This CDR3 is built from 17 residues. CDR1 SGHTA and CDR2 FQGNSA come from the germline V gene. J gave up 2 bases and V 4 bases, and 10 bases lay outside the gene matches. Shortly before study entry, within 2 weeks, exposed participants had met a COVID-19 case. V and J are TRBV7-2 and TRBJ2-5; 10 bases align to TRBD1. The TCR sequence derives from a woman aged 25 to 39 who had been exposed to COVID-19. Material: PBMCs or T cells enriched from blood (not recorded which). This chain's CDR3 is CASSSGQGGSLQETQYF. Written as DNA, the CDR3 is TGTGCCAGCAGCTCCGGACAGGGGGGGTCGTTACAAGAGACCCAGTACTTC.